These 15 T cell receptor beta chains were all obtained from the same sample, sequenced in a study of post-analysis software for immune sequencing data. Study-wide results and limits: Comparison of patients with controls showed about 5 TRBV segments more frequent in patients, TRBV5-6, TRBV5-1 and TRBV20-1 among them.

TCR beta libraries were prepared from cDNA with unique molecular identifiers. TCRdb re-analysed the PCR reads in MiXCR, keeping a single row per CDR3 protein. The data show some 690,000 distinct CDR3 sequences, about 32% seen once. These TCRs are of unknown antigen specificity. The specimen was blood. These receptors came from a girl between 5 and 17 years old with multiple sclerosis.

This clonotype was observed a few times. This sequence joins TRBV7-2 and TRBJ2-3, with D possibly matching TRBD2 (7 bases). This CDR3 has 15 residues. In germline, CDR1 is SGHTA, CDR2 FQGNSA. The ends were cut back, 3 bases at V and 5 bases at J, with 15 bases in the middle. The CDR3 spells CASSFWGGLGDTQYF. The CDR3 DNA sequence: TGTGCCAGCAGCTTTTGGGGGGGCCTCGGAGATACGCAGTATTTT.

The rearrangement uses TRBV29-1 and TRBJ2-2; TRBD1 matches 9 bases. CDR3 length equals 14 residues. Unmatched junction bases numbered 10, after V lost 7 bases and J lost 7 bases. Germline assignment: CDR1 SQVTM and CDR2 ANQGSEA. CDR3 residues: CSASQGAQDGELFF. CDR3 DNA: TGCAGCGCCTCACAGGGGGCGCAAGACGGGGAGCTGTTTTTT.

Worth noting for this clonotype: The junction departs from the called germline gene at one end, perhaps through a read error. The rearrangement links TRBV6-1 to TRBJ2-6; the D gene is possibly TRBD1 (5 bases). Per germline, CDR1 MNHNS and CDR2 SASEGT. The CDR3 contains 14 residues. Written as DNA, the CDR3 is TGTGCCAGCACTTGGACCTCTGGGGCCAGCGTCCTGACTTTC. It yields the protein CASTWTSGASVLTF.

This clonotype appeared a few times. The chain couples TRBV6-4 to TRBJ2-3; TRBD2 aligns across 7 bases. V was clipped by 0 bases and J by 4 bases; unmatched bases: 1. This CDR3 is 14 amino acids long. Germline V gives CDR1 MRHNA, CDR2 SNTAGT. DNA for the CDR3: TGTGCCAGCAGTGACTCTGCGGGAGCAGATACGCAGTATTTT. Encoded protein: CASSDSAGADTQYF.

The V and J genes are TRBV5-6 and TRBJ1-5; TRBD1 is a possible D gene (6 bases). The CDR3 runs to 17 residues. V was clipped by 2 bases and J by 3 bases, with 18 bases between them. CDR1 is SGHDT, CDR2 YYEEEE, per germline. The CDR3 sequence: CASSFGLWTVNNQPQHF. The CDR3, as DNA: TGTGCCAGCAGCTTTGGGCTTTGGACAGTCAACAATCAGCCCCAGCATTTT.

J is TRBJ2-5 and V is TRBV28, with unresolved D. Germline CDR1 and CDR2: MDHEN and SYDVKM. CDR3 length: 14 residues. Deletions cut 3 bases from V and 5 bases from J, with 13 bases between. The CDR3 here is CASSFLGFRETQYF. In DNA, the CDR3 is TGTGCCAGCAGTTTTTTGGGTTTCCGGGAGACCCAGTACTTC.

A word on this clonotype: A much larger clone sits a single nucleotide away, making a read error possible. The chain recombines TRBV20-1 with TRBJ2-1; D is unresolved. Deletions cut 2 bases from V and 5 bases from J, with 4 bases between. The V gene's germline CDR1 is DFQATT and CDR2 SNEGSKA (reference sequence). This CDR3 is built from 11 residues. Written as DNA, the CDR3 is TGCAGTGCTAGACAGGACAATGAGCAGTTCTTC. Its translation is CSARQDNEQFF.

The chain combines TRBV7-9 with TRBJ2-1; 7 bases agree with TRBD2. The CDR3 is 13 residues long. Germline loops: CDR1 SEHNR, CDR2 FQNEAQ (reference sequence). V lost 2 bases and J lost 9; bases outside the gene matches: 4. This chain's CDR3 is CASSLSGDFEQFF. DNA for the CDR3: TGTGCCAGCAGCTTAAGCGGGGATTTTGAGCAGTTCTTC.

The chain joins TRBV5-1 to TRBJ1-6; a possible D gene is TRBD1 (5 bases). CDR1 is SGHRS and CDR2 is YFSETQ in the germline V gene. The CDR3 runs to 16 residues. The V gene lost 0 bases and the J gene lost 9 bases, with 16 bases spanning the gap. The CDR3 reads CASSLGVMTALSPLHF. The DNA for the CDR3 is TGCGCCAGCAGCTTGGGGGTTATGACAGCCCTTTCACCCCTCCACTTT.

This clonotype was counted a few times. This chain uses TRBV7-8 with TRBJ2-7; 7 bases align to TRBD2. The CDR3 spans 18 residues. CDR1 is SGHVS, CDR2 FQNEAQ, per germline. Trimming cost V 2 bases and J 7 bases; bases outside gene matches: 20. Here the CDR3 reads CASSLFGPASGFRPEQYF. The CDR3 coding sequence is TGTGCCAGCAGCTTATTTGGTCCCGCTAGCGGTTTCAGGCCGGAGCAGTACTTC.

This clonotype has a count of ten or more. The chain has TRBV4-3 and TRBJ2-6; TRBD1 might be the D (6 bases). V gave up 2 bases and J gave up 8 bases, with 13 bases separating them. The CDR3 sequence is 15 residues long. Germline CDR1 is LGHNA and CDR2 is YSLEER. CDR3 nucleotides: TGCGCCAGCAGCCAATCCGCCGGGACAACCAACGTCCTGACTTTC. Protein product: CASSQSAGTTNVLTF.

The rearrangement links TRBV29-1 to TRBJ2-7; possibly TRBD1 or TRBD2 for D (5 bases each). Germline CDR1 reads SQVTM; CDR2 reads ANQGSEA. The V and J ends lost 6 bases and 4 bases respectively, with 16 bases between them. The CDR3 is 13 amino acids. This chain's CDR3 is CSVGVDRRYEQYF. As DNA, the CDR3 is TGCAGCGTGGGGGTTGACCGACGATACGAGCAGTACTTC.

There are a few counts of this clonotype. The genes are TRBV9 and TRBJ1-2; TRBD1 aligns across 7 bases. J was trimmed by 6 bases and V by 0 bases; bases with no gene match: 5. Germline assignment: CDR1 SGDLS and CDR2 YYNGEE. CDR3 length equals 14 residues. The CDR3 DNA reads as TGTGCCAGCAGCGTAGGACAGGGCAACCATGGCTACACCTTC. Amino acids: CASSVGQGNHGYTF.

This clonotype was observed a handful of times. The V gene is TRBV6-1, the J gene TRBJ2-7; 8 bases line up with TRBD1. The CDR3 length is 14 residues. J was trimmed by 2 bases and V by 6 bases; bases with no gene match: 6. Germline lookup yields CDR1 MNHNS and CDR2 SASEGT. The CDR3 region has the DNA TGTGCCAGCAGGGGGACAGGATCGCCCTACGAGCAGTACTTC. This codes for CASRGTGSPYEQYF.

This clonotype showed up just a few times. This chain uses TRBV5-1 with TRBJ2-4; 8 bases line up with TRBD2. Germline trimming cut 4 bases from V and 4 bases from J; bases unmatched to any gene: 10. CDR3 length: 16 residues. In germline, CDR1 is SGHRS, CDR2 YFSETQ. CDR3 bases: TGCGCCAGCAGCCAAAGCGGGGGTCGGCTAAAAAACATTCAGTACTTC. As protein: CASSQSGGRLKNIQYF.